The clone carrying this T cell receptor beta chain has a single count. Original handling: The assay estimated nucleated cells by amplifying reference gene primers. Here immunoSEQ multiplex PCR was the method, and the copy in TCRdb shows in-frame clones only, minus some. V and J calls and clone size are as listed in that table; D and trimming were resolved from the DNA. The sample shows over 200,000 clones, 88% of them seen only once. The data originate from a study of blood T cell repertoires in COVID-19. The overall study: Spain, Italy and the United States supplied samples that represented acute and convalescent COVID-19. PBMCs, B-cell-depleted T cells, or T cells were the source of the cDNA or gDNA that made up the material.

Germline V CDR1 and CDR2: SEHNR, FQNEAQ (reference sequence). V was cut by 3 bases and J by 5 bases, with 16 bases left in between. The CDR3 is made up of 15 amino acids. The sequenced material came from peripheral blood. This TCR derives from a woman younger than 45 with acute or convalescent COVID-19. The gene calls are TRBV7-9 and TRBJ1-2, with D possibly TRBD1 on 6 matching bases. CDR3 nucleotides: TGTGCCAGCAGCTTTCGCGGCGGGGGGCCTTATGGCTACACCTTC. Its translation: CASSFRGGGPYGYTF.